These 2 T cell receptor beta chains share one sample of origin, sequenced in a study of cytomegalovirus exposure and HLA in healthy donors. The primer mix had 60 Vbeta and 13 Jbeta primers. Here immunoSEQ multiplex PCR was the method, and the copy in TCRdb shows in-frame clones only, minus some. The table shows 150,000 to 200,000 clones, with 60% to 85% occurring only once. The sample was PBMCs. These receptors all come from a woman in her 40s in good health and CMV-seronegative.

The V call is TRBV7-3, the J call TRBJ2-1; 8 nucleotides match TRBD1. Germline CDR1 reads SGHTA; CDR2 reads FQGTGA. This CDR3 comprises 16 residues. The trim removed 5 bases at V and 2 bases at J, leaving 8 bases unmatched. CDR3 DNA: TGTGCCAGCAGCGAAACAGGGGGGAAGCCCTACAATGAGCAGTTCTTC. Amino acids: CASSETGGKPYNEQFF.

The rearrangement uses TRBV19 and TRBJ1-5, with TRBD1 as a possible D gene (5 bases). This CDR3 is built from 12 residues. Germline V gene sequence: CDR1 LNHDA, CDR2 SQIVND (reference sequence). The V gene lost 9 bases and the J gene lost 5 bases, with 11 bases spanning the gap. CDR3 region: CASSDSHQPQHF. In DNA, the CDR3 is TGTGCCAGCTCCGACAGCCATCAGCCCCAGCATTTT.